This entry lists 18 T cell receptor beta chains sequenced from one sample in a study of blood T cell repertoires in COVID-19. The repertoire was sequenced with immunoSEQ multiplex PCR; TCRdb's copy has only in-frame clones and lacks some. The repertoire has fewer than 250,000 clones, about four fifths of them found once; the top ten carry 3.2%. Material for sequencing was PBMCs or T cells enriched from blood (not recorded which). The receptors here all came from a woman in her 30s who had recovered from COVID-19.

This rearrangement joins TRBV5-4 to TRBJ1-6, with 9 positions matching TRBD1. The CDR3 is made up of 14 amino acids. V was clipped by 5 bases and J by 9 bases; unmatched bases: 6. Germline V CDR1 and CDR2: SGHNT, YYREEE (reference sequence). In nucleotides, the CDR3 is TGTGCCAGCAGGCAAGACAGGGGGTCTTCACCCCTCCACTTT. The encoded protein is CASRQDRGSSPLHF.

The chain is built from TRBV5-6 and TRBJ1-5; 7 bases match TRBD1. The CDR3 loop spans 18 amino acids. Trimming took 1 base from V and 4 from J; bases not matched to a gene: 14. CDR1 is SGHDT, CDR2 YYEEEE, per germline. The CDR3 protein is CASSLYRVTGKGNQPQHF. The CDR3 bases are TGTGCCAGCAGCTTGTACAGGGTGACAGGGAAGGGGAATCAGCCCCAGCATTTT. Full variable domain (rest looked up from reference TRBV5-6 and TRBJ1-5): DAGVTQSPTHLIKTRGQQVTLRCSPKSGHDTVSWYQQALGQGPQFIFQYYEEEERQRGNFPDRFSGHQFPNYSSELNVNALLLGDSALYLCASSLYRVTGKGNQPQHFGDGTRLSIL.

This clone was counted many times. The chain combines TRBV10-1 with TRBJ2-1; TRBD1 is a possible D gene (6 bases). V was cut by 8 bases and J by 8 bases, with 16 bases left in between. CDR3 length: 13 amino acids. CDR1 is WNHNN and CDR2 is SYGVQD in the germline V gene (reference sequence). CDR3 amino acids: CASVETGSDEQFF. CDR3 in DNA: TGCGCCAGCGTCGAGACAGGCAGCGATGAGCAGTTCTTC.

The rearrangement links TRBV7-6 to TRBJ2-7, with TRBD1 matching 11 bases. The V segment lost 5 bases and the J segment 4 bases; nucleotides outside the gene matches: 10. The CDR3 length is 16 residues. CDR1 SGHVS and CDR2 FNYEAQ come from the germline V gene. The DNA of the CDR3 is TGTGCCAGCAGCCCGGAGGGCGGACAGGGGGCGTACGAGCAGTACTTC. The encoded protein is CASSPEGGQGAYEQYF. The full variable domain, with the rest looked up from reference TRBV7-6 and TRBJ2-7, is GAGVSQSPRYKVTKRGQDVALRCDPISGHVSLYWYRQALGQGPEFLTYFNYEAQQDKSGLPNDRFSAERPEGSISTLTIQRTEQRDSAMYRCASSPEGGQGAYEQYFGPGTRLTVT.

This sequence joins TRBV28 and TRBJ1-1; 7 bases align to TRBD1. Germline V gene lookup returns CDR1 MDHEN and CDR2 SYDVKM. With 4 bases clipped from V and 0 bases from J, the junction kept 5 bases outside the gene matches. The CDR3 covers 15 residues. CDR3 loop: CASSSRTGVNTEAFF. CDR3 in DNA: TGTGCCAGCAGTTCCCGGACAGGCGTGAACACTGAAGCTTTCTTT.

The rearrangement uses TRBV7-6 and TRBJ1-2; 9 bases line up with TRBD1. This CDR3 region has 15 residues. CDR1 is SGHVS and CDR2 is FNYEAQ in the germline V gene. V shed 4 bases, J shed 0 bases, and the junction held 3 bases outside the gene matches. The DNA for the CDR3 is TGTGCCAGCAGCTCACAGGGGGCAGCTAACTATGGCTACACCTTC. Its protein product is CASSSQGAANYGYTF.

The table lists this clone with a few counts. Written as DNA, the CDR3 is TGCGCCAGCAGCTTGATTCCAGGGGGCGATTACGAGCAGTACTTC. Protein sequence: CASSLIPGGDYEQYF. The chain links TRBV5-1 to TRBJ2-7; 8 nucleotides agree with TRBD1. CDR3 length equals 15 residues. The germline V gene has CDR1 SGHRS and CDR2 YFSETQ. Unmatched junction bases numbered 7, after V lost 1 base and J lost 4 bases.

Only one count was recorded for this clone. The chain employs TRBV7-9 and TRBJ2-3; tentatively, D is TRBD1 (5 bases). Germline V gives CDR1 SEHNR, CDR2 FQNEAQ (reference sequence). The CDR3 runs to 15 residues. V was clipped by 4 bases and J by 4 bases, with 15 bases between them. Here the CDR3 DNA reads TGTGCCAGCAGCTCTGGACCAATCAGGGCAGATACGCAGTATTTT. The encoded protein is CASSSGPIRADTQYF.

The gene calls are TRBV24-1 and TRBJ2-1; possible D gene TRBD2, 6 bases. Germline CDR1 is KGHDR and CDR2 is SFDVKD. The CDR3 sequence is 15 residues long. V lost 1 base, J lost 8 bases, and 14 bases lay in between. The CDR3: CATSDFGGTADEQFF. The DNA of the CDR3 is TGTGCCACCAGTGATTTTGGCGGGACGGCCGATGAGCAGTTCTTC.

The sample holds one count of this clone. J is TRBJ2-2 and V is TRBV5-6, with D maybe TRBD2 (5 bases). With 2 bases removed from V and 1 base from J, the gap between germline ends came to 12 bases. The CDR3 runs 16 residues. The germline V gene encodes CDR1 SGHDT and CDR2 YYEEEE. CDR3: CASSFRGSQNTGELFF. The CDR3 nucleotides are TGTGCCAGCAGCTTCCGGGGATCCCAGAACACCGGGGAGCTGTTTTTT.

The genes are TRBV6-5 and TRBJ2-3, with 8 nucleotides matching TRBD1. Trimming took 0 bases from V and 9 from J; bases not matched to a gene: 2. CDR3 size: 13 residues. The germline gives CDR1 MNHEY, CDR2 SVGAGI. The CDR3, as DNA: TGTGCCAGCAGTTACTCACAGGGGGGAACGCAGTATTTT. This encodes CASSYSQGGTQYF.

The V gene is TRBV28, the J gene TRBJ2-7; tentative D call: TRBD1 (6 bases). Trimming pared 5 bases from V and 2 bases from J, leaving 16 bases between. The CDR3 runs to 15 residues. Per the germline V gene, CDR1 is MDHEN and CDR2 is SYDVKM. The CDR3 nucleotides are TGTGCCAGCAGTCCACTCGGACAGACAGCCTACGAGCAGTACGTC. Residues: CASSPLGQTAYEQYV.

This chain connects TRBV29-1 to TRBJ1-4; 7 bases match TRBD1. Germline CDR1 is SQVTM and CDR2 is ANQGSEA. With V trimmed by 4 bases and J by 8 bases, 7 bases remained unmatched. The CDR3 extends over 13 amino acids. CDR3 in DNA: TGCAGCGTTGCGGGACAGATACAAGAAAAACTGTTTTTT. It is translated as CSVAGQIQEKLFF.

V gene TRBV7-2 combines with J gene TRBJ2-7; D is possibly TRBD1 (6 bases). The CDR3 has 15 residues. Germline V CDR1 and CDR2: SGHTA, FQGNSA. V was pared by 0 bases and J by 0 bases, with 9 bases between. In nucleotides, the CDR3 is TGTGCCAGCAGCTTAGCACTGGGGGCCTCCTACGAGCAGTACGTC. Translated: CASSLALGASYEQYV.

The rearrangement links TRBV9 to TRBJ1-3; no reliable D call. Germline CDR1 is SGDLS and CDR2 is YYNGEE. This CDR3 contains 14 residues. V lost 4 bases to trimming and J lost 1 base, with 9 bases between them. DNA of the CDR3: TGTGCCAGCAGCCCGCGGATGTCTGGAAACACCATATATTTT. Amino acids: CASSPRMSGNTIYF.

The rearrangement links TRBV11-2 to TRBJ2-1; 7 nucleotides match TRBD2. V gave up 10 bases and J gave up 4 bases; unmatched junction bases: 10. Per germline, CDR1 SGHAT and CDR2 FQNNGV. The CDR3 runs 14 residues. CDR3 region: CATSLLAFYNEQFF. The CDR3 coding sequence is TGTGCCACCTCGTTACTAGCGTTTTACAATGAGCAGTTCTTC.

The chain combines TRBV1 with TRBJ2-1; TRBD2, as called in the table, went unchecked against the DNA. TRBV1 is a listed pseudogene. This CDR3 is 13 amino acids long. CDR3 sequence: CTSSQGLVGEQFF. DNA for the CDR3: TGCACCAGCAGCCAAGGGCTAGTCGGTGAGCAGTTCTTC.

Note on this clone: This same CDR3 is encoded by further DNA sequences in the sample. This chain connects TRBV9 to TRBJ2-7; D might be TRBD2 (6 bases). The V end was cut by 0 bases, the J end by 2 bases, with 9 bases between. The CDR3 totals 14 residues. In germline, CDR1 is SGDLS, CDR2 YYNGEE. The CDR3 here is CASSVGGGTYEQYF. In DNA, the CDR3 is TGTGCCAGCAGCGTAGGCGGCGGGACCTACGAGCAGTACTTC.